The 30 T cell receptor beta chains below were found in one sample sequenced in a study of technical replicates of blood from a few donors. Libraries were prepared by immunoSEQ multiplex PCR; TCRdb keeps only in-frame clonotypes and omits some of them. The sample holds 15,000 to 20,000 clones, around 90% seen once. Input material: PBMCs. The receptors here all came from a human donor in good health.

The chain employs TRBV7-3 and TRBJ2-1, with D uncertain. The germline V and J ends were trimmed by 2 bases and 0 bases, with 8 bases remaining between them. The CDR3 sequence is 15 residues long. Germline CDR1 reads SGHTA; CDR2 reads FQGTGA. CDR3 bases: TGTGCCAGCAGCTTAGCGGCGAGCTCCTACAATGAGCAGTTCTTC. It specifies CASSLAASSYNEQFF.

V gene TRBV4-1 combines with J gene TRBJ2-7; a possible D gene is TRBD1 (5 bases). Germline loops: CDR1 MGHRA, CDR2 YSYEKL. The CDR3 runs to 13 residues. V shed 8 bases and J shed 4 bases, with 15 bases lying between them. CDR3 amino acids: CASASAKGYEQYF. The CDR3 coding sequence is TGCGCCAGCGCTTCTGCCAAGGGGTACGAGCAGTACTTC.

In DNA, the CDR3 is TGCGCCAGCAGCCGAGGGCGGGTACCGGGGGATGAGCAGTTCTTC. This encodes CASSRGRVPGDEQFF. The rearrangement uses TRBV5-1 and TRBJ2-1, with D perhaps TRBD2 (6 bases). V dropped 4 bases and J dropped 8 bases, with 19 bases sitting between them. CDR1 is SGHRS and CDR2 is YFSETQ in the germline V gene. The CDR3 loop spans 15 amino acids.

The rearrangement links TRBV7-9 to TRBJ1-2; weak D call: TRBD1 (5 bases). V lost 1 base to trimming and J lost 6 bases, with 12 bases between them. The CDR3 has 14 residues. In germline, CDR1 is SEHNR, CDR2 FQNEAQ (reference sequence). The CDR3 coding sequence is TGTGCCAGCAGCTTAGGCCAGGGTATTAATGGCTACACCTTC. Translating gives CASSLGQGINGYTF.

The CDR3 region has the DNA TGTGCCAGCAGCGTAGCTCCCATTGGGGCTACCGAGCAGTACTTC. Residues: CASSVAPIGATEQYF. This chain joins TRBV9 and TRBJ2-7, with D possibly being TRBD1 (5 bases). The V end was cut by 0 bases, the J end by 6 bases, with 16 bases between. The CDR3 has 15 residues. In germline, CDR1 is SGDLS, CDR2 YYNGEE.

This clone was picked up one time. The rearrangement links TRBV5-6 to TRBJ2-5, with D perhaps matching TRBD2 (6 bases). The V end lost 2 bases, the J end lost 5 bases, and 22 bases lay between the germline ends. The CDR3 loop spans 17 amino acids. Germline CDR1 is SGHDT and CDR2 is YYEEEE. The chain's CDR3 is CASSFWVLAGREETQYF. The CDR3 region has the DNA TGTGCCAGCAGCTTCTGGGTCCTGGCGGGCCGGGAGGAGACCCAGTACTTC. Full variable domain (missing parts from reference TRBV5-6 and TRBJ2-5): DAGVTQSPTHLIKTRGQQVTLRCSPKSGHDTVSWYQQALGQGPQFIFQYYEEEERQRGNFPDRFSGHQFPNYSSELNVNALLLGDSALYLCASSFWVLAGREETQYFGPGTRLLVL.

This chain connects TRBV28 to TRBJ2-3; 7 nucleotides match TRBD2. CDR3 length: 15 residues. The J segment lost 1 base and the V segment lost 6 bases, leaving 7 bases of the junction unmatched. The germline V gene encodes CDR1 MDHEN and CDR2 SYDVKM. CDR3 amino acids: CASRRGWRGTDTQYF. For the CDR3, the DNA is TGTGCCAGCAGGCGGGGGTGGAGGGGCACAGATACGCAGTATTTT.

This rearrangement joins TRBV5-4 to TRBJ1-1; D is undetermined. CDR1 SGHNT and CDR2 YYREEE come from the germline V gene (reference sequence). The CDR3 sequence is 13 residues long. Trimming took 7 bases from V and 1 from J, leaving 11 bases between them. In DNA, the CDR3 is TGTGCCAGCCAATTCACAGAGAACACTGAAGCTTTCTTT. Amino acid sequence: CASQFTENTEAFF.

V is TRBV27 and J is TRBJ2-7; D remains ambiguous. The CDR3 totals 12 residues. Per the germline V gene, CDR1 is MNHEY and CDR2 is SMNVEV (reference sequence). Trimming left V 6 bases short and J 7 bases short, with 13 bases between. The CDR3 loop reads CASSYFGGEQYF. Written as DNA, the CDR3 is TGTGCCAGCAGCTACTTCGGCGGAGAGCAGTACTTC.

To note about this clone: At one of its ends the junction is not consistent with the germline gene, which may arise from a read error. The rearrangement uses TRBV2 and TRBJ2-7; maybe TRBD2 (6 bases). The CDR3 has 15 residues. Germline V CDR1 and CDR2: SNHLY, FYNNEI. The CDR3 spells CASSEPGGASFEQYF. The CDR3 bases are TGTGCCAGCAGTGAACCCGGAGGGGCCTCCTTCGAGCAGTACTTC.

The J gene is TRBJ2-5, the V gene TRBV11-2; D is possibly TRBD2 (6 bases). Germline CDR1 and CDR2: SGHAT and FQNNGV. The V gene lost 5 bases and the J gene lost 5 bases, with 18 bases spanning the gap. There are 15 residues in the CDR3. The CDR3 loop is CASSHLSREFETQYF. DNA of the CDR3: TGTGCCAGCAGCCACCTCTCCCGGGAGTTTGAGACCCAGTACTTC.

This clone was observed once. V and J are TRBV28 and TRBJ2-2; a weak D match, TRBD2 (5 bases). Germline assignment: CDR1 MDHEN and CDR2 SYDVKM. The CDR3 sequence is 13 residues long. Trimming removed 3 bases at V and 6 bases at J, with 8 bases between. CDR3 nucleotides: TGTGCCAGCAGTTTCCGGGGAGCCGGGGAGCTGTTTTTT. Translated: CASSFRGAGELFF.

With regard to this clone: A read error may account for a junction end that differs from germline. The J gene is TRBJ2-3, the V gene TRBV5-6, with 9 positions matching TRBD2. Germline V gene data show CDR1 as SGHDT and CDR2 as YYEEEE. This CDR3 spans 16 amino acids. The CDR3 protein is CASSRGLAQSKDTQYF. The CDR3 nucleotides are TGTGCCAGCAGCAGGGGACTAGCCCAGAGCAAAGATACGCAGTATTTT. The full variable domain, completed using reference TRBV5-6 and TRBJ2-3, is DAGVTQSPTHLIKTRGQQVTLRCSPKSGHDTVSWYQQALGQGPQFIFQYYEEEERQRGNFPDRFSGHQFPNYSSELNVNALLLGDSALYLCASSRGLAQSKDTQYFGPGTRLTVL.

The chain joins TRBV29-1 to TRBJ2-1, with D possibly TRBD1 on 6 matching bases. V was pared by 3 bases and J by 9 bases, with 15 bases between. CDR3 length: 13 residues. The germline gives CDR1 SQVTM, CDR2 ANQGSEA. CDR3 sequence: CSVEIVQGGEQFF. The DNA for the CDR3 is TGCAGCGTTGAGATAGTCCAAGGGGGTGAGCAGTTCTTC.

This chain links TRBV7-9 with TRBJ1-1; D is unresolved. The CDR3 consists of 13 residues. The ends were cut back, 4 bases at V and 3 bases at J, with 9 bases in the middle. CDR1 is SEHNR and CDR2 is FQNEAQ in the germline V gene (reference sequence). The CDR3 DNA follows: TGTGCCAGCAGCTACTCGGTAGACACTGAAGCTTTCTTT. Its translation: CASSYSVDTEAFF. Combining the CDR3 with reference TRBV7-9 and TRBJ1-1 gives the whole variable domain DTGVSQNPRHKITKRGQNVTFRCDPISEHNRLYWYRQTLGQGPEFLTYFQNEAQLEKSRLLSDRFSAERPKGSFSTLEIQRTEQGDSAMYLCASSYSVDTEAFFGQGTRLTVV.

The chain joins TRBV28 to TRBJ2-7; the D gene is possibly TRBD1 (7 bases). Germline V gene data show CDR1 as MDHEN and CDR2 as SYDVKM. The CDR3 covers 15 residues. V gave up 5 bases and J gave up 0 bases, with 14 bases separating them. The CDR3 bases are TGTGCCAGCAGTAAAGCCAGGGGGGTCTCCTACGAGCAGTACTTC. Protein product: CASSKARGVSYEQYF.

The DNA of the CDR3 is TGTGCCTGGAGTAACTACCTGGGTGAGCAGTTCTTC. Its translation: CAWSNYLGEQFF. The chain recombines TRBV30 with TRBJ2-1; D is ambiguous. Germline V gene lookup returns CDR1 GTSNPN and CDR2 SVGIG (reference sequence). The CDR3 consists of 12 residues. Between the trimmed V and J ends, which lost 2 bases and 9 bases, there was a span of 11 bases. The full variable domain, rest sourced from reference TRBV30 and TRBJ2-1, is SQTIHQWPATLVQPVGSPLSLECTVEGTSNPNLYWYRQAAGRGLQLLFYSVGIGQISSEVPQNLSASRPQDRQFILSSKKLLLSDSGFYLCAWSNYLGEQFFGPGTRLTVL.

J is TRBJ1-1 and V is TRBV6-1, with D hard to call. The CDR3 sequence is 12 residues long. The germline gives CDR1 MNHNS, CDR2 SASEGT. Trimming pared 4 bases from V and 0 bases from J, leaving 3 bases between. This CDR3 is CASSAMNTEAFF. CDR3 coding DNA: TGTGCCAGCAGTGCCATGAACACTGAAGCTTTCTTT.

The V gene is TRBV6-1, the J gene TRBJ2-3; tentative D call: TRBD1 (6 bases). Per germline, CDR1 MNHNS and CDR2 SASEGT. This CDR3 contains 14 residues. Trimming left V 6 bases short and J 2 bases short, with 12 bases between. DNA for the CDR3: TGTGCCAGCAGGACCCGGGACATCACAGATACGCAGTATTTT. Translating it yields CASRTRDITDTQYF.

This chain uses TRBV5-4 with TRBJ1-4; 10 bases match TRBD1. The germline CDR1 and CDR2 sequences are SGHNT and YYREEE (reference sequence). V gave up 3 bases and J gave up 8 bases; unmatched junction bases: 7. The CDR3 is made up of 15 amino acids. The CDR3: CASSSQGTGEEKLFF. The DNA for the CDR3 is TGTGCCAGCAGCTCCCAAGGGACAGGGGAGGAAAAACTGTTTTTT.

V gene TRBV28 combines with J gene TRBJ1-2; a weak D match, TRBD1 (6 bases). V gave up 5 bases and J gave up 8 bases, with 15 bases separating them. The germline V gene encodes CDR1 MDHEN and CDR2 SYDVKM. This CDR3 is built from 13 residues. CDR3 in amino acids: CASSRTGLGGYTF. Written as DNA, the CDR3 is TGTGCCAGCAGTCGCACAGGGTTGGGAGGCTACACCTTC.

The chain links TRBV28 to TRBJ2-1; D remains unclear. CDR3 length: 16 residues. V gave up 3 bases and J gave up 6 bases, with 18 bases separating them. From germline, CDR1 is MDHEN and CDR2 SYDVKM. This chain's CDR3 is CASSLSSGPMANEQFF. The CDR3 DNA follows: TGTGCCAGCAGTTTGTCGAGTGGGCCGATGGCCAATGAGCAGTTCTTC.

The chain has TRBV7-9 and TRBJ2-5; 14 nucleotides agree with TRBD2. The CDR3 has 16 residues. Germline V CDR1 and CDR2: SEHNR, FQNEAQ (reference sequence). With 1 base clipped from V and 2 bases from J, the junction kept 0 bases outside the gene matches. The CDR3 loop reads CASSLGTSGRQETQYF. In nucleotides, the CDR3 is TGTGCCAGCAGCTTAGGGACTAGCGGGAGGCAAGAGACCCAGTACTTC. Looking up the rest from reference TRBV7-9 and TRBJ2-5 gives the full variable domain: DTGVSQNPRHKITKRGQNVTFRCDPISEHNRLYWYRQTLGQGPEFLTYFQNEAQLEKSRLLSDRFSAERPKGSFSTLEIQRTEQGDSAMYLCASSLGTSGRQETQYFGPGTRLLVL.

The V gene is TRBV19, the J gene TRBJ1-5; 7 nucleotides align to TRBD1. The CDR3 runs 15 residues. Germline V gene data show CDR1 as LNHDA and CDR2 as SQIVND (reference sequence). V was pared by 6 bases and J by 1 base, with 6 bases of the junction left unmatched. The CDR3 nucleotides read TGTGCCAGTAGGCGACAGGGCGGGAGCAATCAGCCCCAGCATTTT. It is translated as CASRRQGGSNQPQHF.

J is TRBJ1-2 and V is TRBV7-2; D not certain. Germline CDR1 SGHTA, CDR2 FQGNSA. Deletions cut 5 bases from V and 1 base from J, with 11 bases between. The CDR3 sequence is 14 residues long. In DNA form, the CDR3 reads TGTGCCAGCAGCCCCGGCCAGGTTAACTATGGCTACACCTTC. As protein: CASSPGQVNYGYTF.

The chain carries TRBV28 and TRBJ1-2; 8 nucleotides agree with TRBD1. The CDR3 totals 15 residues. Germline trimming cut 1 base from V and 4 bases from J; bases unmatched to any gene: 5. CDR1 and CDR2 (germline): MDHEN, SYDVKM. In DNA, the CDR3 is TGTGCCAGCAGTTTATTTCCGGGACAGGCCTATGGCTACACCTTC. Translating gives CASSLFPGQAYGYTF.

CDR3 in amino acids: CASSSQGADTGELFF. Here the CDR3 DNA reads TGTGCCAGCAGTTCCCAGGGGGCCGACACCGGGGAGCTGTTTTTT. V gene TRBV27 combines with J gene TRBJ2-2, with 8 bases fitting TRBD1. The V segment lost 4 bases and the J segment 3 bases; nucleotides outside the gene matches: 4. This CDR3 is built from 15 residues. The germline CDR1 and CDR2 sequences are MNHEY and SMNVEV (reference sequence).

V usage is TRBV19 and J usage is TRBJ2-7, with D possibly matching TRBD1 (6 bases). The CDR3 sequence is 12 residues long. Trimming shortened V by 1 base and J by 9 bases, and 10 bases separated the two germline ends. Germline V lookup: CDR1 LNHDA, CDR2 SQIVND (reference sequence). The CDR3 loop is CASSIGQGLQYF. As DNA, the CDR3 is TGTGCCAGTAGTATAGGGCAGGGGCTGCAGTACTTC.

This chain uses TRBV27 with TRBJ1-2; D might be TRBD1 (5 bases). V lost 5 bases and J 4 bases, leaving 11 bases between the germline ends. This CDR3 is 13 amino acids long. CDR1 is MNHEY, CDR2 SMNVEV, per germline (reference sequence). CDR3 coding DNA: TGTGCCAGCAGTCGTGGGACTTTCTATGGCTACACCTTC. It codes for CASSRGTFYGYTF.

This chain joins TRBV19 and TRBJ2-7, with 11 bases fitting TRBD2. Germline V CDR1 and CDR2: LNHDA, SQIVND (reference sequence). The ends lost 7 bases at V and 7 bases at J; junction bases unmatched: 9. The length of the CDR3 is 14 residues. The CDR3 here is CASTPLAGESEQYF. CDR3 DNA: TGTGCCAGTACCCCACTAGCGGGAGAGTCTGAGCAGTACTTC.